A single sample is the source of the 17 T cell receptor beta chains below, sequenced in a study of blood T cells in healthy people across ages (dated by TCRdb to 2015 to 2017). The protocol used for the library was 5' RACE. The data were produced on an Illumina HiSeq 2500. A second PCR of roughly 6 to 11 cycles was run with a J-beta primer mix and a sample-barcoded 5' primer. The public reads were reanalyzed by TCRdb: fastp trimming at Q25, MiXCR alignment, in-frame beta chains only. Rows are combined by CDR3 protein, so each entry shows the most common genes and DNA. The sample table shows about 800,000 distinct CDR3 sequences, and roughly 46% are seen once. The leading ten clones occupy 15% to 20% of the sample. The sequenced material came from blood. Every receptor here comes from a man at least 80 years old in good health.

With regard to this clonotype: A much larger clone lies one base from this, so it may be a read error. The V call is TRBV4-2, the J call TRBJ2-7; 7 bases line up with TRBD2. Germline V gives CDR1 LGHNA, CDR2 YNFKEQ. The CDR3 length is 17 residues. V was clipped by 0 bases and J by 7 bases; unmatched bases: 15. The CDR3 is CASSQEYWDSGYNEQYF. CDR3 nucleotides: TGTGCCAGCAGCCAAGAATACTGGGATAGCGGGTACAATGAGCAGTACTTC.

The rearrangement uses TRBV28 and TRBJ1-2; D remains unclear. Between the trimmed V and J ends, which lost 10 bases and 7 bases, there was a span of 13 bases. Germline V gene sequence: CDR1 MDHEN, CDR2 SYDVKM. This CDR3 spans 11 amino acids. The CDR3 region is CATRGVAGYTF. The DNA for the CDR3 is TGTGCCACGCGAGGAGTAGCTGGCTACACCTTC.

The V call is TRBV20-1, the J call TRBJ1-5; possible D gene TRBD1, 6 bases. The CDR3 spans 14 residues. Trimming pared 3 bases from V and 0 bases from J, leaving 9 bases between. Germline V lookup: CDR1 DFQATT, CDR2 SNEGSKA (reference sequence). The CDR3 sequence: CSARDSHSNQPQHF. For the CDR3, the DNA is TGCAGTGCTAGGGACAGCCATAGCAATCAGCCCCAGCATTTT.

Comments on this clonotype: One junction end does not reproduce the germline sequence, and a read error may be involved. This sequence joins TRBV7-7 and TRBJ2-2; 10 bases line up with TRBD2. The germline gives CDR1 SSHAT, CDR2 FNYEAQ (reference sequence). The CDR3 has 16 amino acids. CDR3 amino acids: CASSLALAGATGELFF. The CDR3 nucleotides read TGTGCTAGCAGCTTAGCCCTAGCGGGAGCAACCGGGGAGCTGTTTTTT.

The chain is built from TRBV10-3 and TRBJ2-1; weak D call: TRBD1 (7 bases). The CDR3 contains 16 residues. The V gene lost 2 bases and the J gene lost 6 bases, with 17 bases spanning the gap. Germline V gives CDR1 ENHRY, CDR2 SYGVKD. The CDR3 is CAISEATGVGGNEQFF. The CDR3 DNA reads as TGTGCCATCAGTGAGGCCACAGGGGTGGGAGGCAATGAGCAGTTCTTC.

The chain couples TRBV4-2 to TRBJ1-5, with D possibly being TRBD1 (5 bases). The CDR3 has 16 amino acids. Between the trimmed V and J ends, which lost 0 bases and 8 bases, there was a span of 17 bases. CDR1 is LGHNA and CDR2 is YNFKEQ in the germline V gene. CDR3 bases: TGTGCCAGCAGCCAAGATAGGGGCCAGATTGGAGAGCCCCAGCATTTT. Its translation: CASSQDRGQIGEPQHF.

The chain employs TRBV6-1 and TRBJ1-4; D not certain. V was pared by 0 bases and J by 3 bases, with 8 bases between. From germline, CDR1 is MNHNS and CDR2 SASEGT. The CDR3 has 15 residues. CDR3: CASSEAVLANEKLFF. CDR3 sequence (DNA): TGTGCCAGCAGTGAAGCAGTTTTGGCTAATGAAAAACTGTTTTTT.

This clonotype was seen only once. The chain has TRBV20-1 and TRBJ1-4, with D unresolved. V shed 5 bases and J shed 5 bases, with 12 bases lying between them. The CDR3 is made up of 13 amino acids. Looked up from germline, CDR1 is DFQATT and CDR2 is SNEGSKA (reference sequence). Written as DNA, the CDR3 is TGCAGTGCTTCCGGGATTGGGAATGAAAAACTGTTTTTT. Amino acids: CSASGIGNEKLFF.

The rearrangement uses TRBV6-5 and TRBJ2-1; 8 bases map to TRBD2. This CDR3 comprises 16 residues. The junction had 5 bases not matched to a gene; V was cut back by 2 bases and J by 2 bases. Germline V gene sequence: CDR1 MNHEY, CDR2 SVGAGI. The CDR3 is CASSYRVAGPYNEQFF. CDR3 in DNA: TGTGCCAGCAGTTACAGGGTAGCGGGACCCTACAATGAGCAGTTCTTC.

This clonotype occurred a few times. V and J are TRBV6-6 and TRBJ2-1, with TRBD2 matching over 7 bases. V dropped 5 bases and J dropped 7; count of bases not matched to a gene: 11. The CDR3 loop spans 15 amino acids. Per the germline V gene, CDR1 is MNHNY and CDR2 is SVGAGI (reference sequence). CDR3: CASSPRDYLINEQFF. The DNA of the CDR3 is TGTGCCAGCAGTCCCCGGGACTACCTCATAAATGAGCAGTTCTTC.

On this clonotype itself: A read error may produce the germline difference seen at one junction end. This chain connects TRBV6-1 to TRBJ1-1, with D hard to call. Per the germline V gene, CDR1 is MNHNS and CDR2 is SASEGT. The CDR3 spans 14 residues. CDR3 in amino acids: CASREINMNIEAFF. CDR3 DNA: TGTGCCAGCAGAGAAATAAATATGAACATTGAAGCTTTCTTT.

A few counts support this clonotype. The CDR3 DNA sequence: TGTGCCAGCAGTTCCCTCGAAGCGGGAGGATCAGATACGCAGTATTTT. Translation: CASSSLEAGGSDTQYF. The V and J genes are TRBV28 and TRBJ2-3; 9 bases fit TRBD2. The CDR3 is 16 residues long. Germline V lookup: CDR1 MDHEN, CDR2 SYDVKM. With 4 bases clipped from V and 4 bases from J, the junction kept 9 bases outside the gene matches.

V gene TRBV2 combines with J gene TRBJ2-2, with D maybe TRBD2 (6 bases). The CDR3 spans 14 residues. Germline CDR1 SNHLY, CDR2 FYNNEI. The V and J ends lost 7 bases and 0 bases respectively, with 9 bases between them. DNA for the CDR3: TGTGCCAGCATGACTAGAGCGAACACCGGGGAGCTGTTTTTT. Protein sequence: CASMTRANTGELFF.

The sample holds a few counts of this clonotype. This chain uses TRBV10-3 with TRBJ1-5; D perhaps matches TRBD1 (6 bases). CDR3 length: 15 amino acids. With 2 bases removed from V and 0 bases from J, the gap between germline ends came to 8 bases. Per germline, CDR1 ENHRY and CDR2 SYGVKD. In DNA form, the CDR3 reads TGTGCCATCAGTGAGGGACAGTATAGCAATCAGCCCCAGCATTTT. Translating gives CAISEGQYSNQPQHF.

The chain carries TRBV27 and TRBJ2-5, with D unclear. The V gene lost 5 bases and the J gene lost 3 bases, with 10 bases spanning the gap. The V gene's germline CDR1 is MNHEY and CDR2 SMNVEV (reference sequence). This CDR3 has 13 amino acids. The CDR3 region is CASSHRSKETQYF. The DNA for the CDR3 is TGTGCCAGCAGTCATCGATCGAAAGAGACCCAGTACTTC.

The chain employs TRBV6-2 or TRBV6-3 and TRBJ2-1; 16 positions agree with TRBD2. The V gene end was trimmed by 6 bases and the J gene end by 7 bases; junction bases not matched to a gene: 15. This CDR3 has 19 residues. From germline, CDR1 is MNHEY and CDR2 SVGEGT. The CDR3 sequence: CASRSGLAGGPSELNEQFF. CDR3 DNA sequence: TGTGCCAGCAGGTCGGGACTAGCGGGAGGGCCCTCTGAACTTAATGAGCAGTTCTTC.

The table lists this clonotype with many counts. The chain recombines TRBV5-1 with TRBJ1-2; D gene unclear. V was pared by 4 bases and J by 6 bases, with 16 bases between. Germline-derived CDR1 and CDR2 are SGHRS and YFSETQ. This CDR3 spans 14 amino acids. CDR3 nucleotide sequence: TGCGCCAGCAGCAGGGATCGGGAAATCGATGGCTACACCTTC. Translation gives CASSRDREIDGYTF.